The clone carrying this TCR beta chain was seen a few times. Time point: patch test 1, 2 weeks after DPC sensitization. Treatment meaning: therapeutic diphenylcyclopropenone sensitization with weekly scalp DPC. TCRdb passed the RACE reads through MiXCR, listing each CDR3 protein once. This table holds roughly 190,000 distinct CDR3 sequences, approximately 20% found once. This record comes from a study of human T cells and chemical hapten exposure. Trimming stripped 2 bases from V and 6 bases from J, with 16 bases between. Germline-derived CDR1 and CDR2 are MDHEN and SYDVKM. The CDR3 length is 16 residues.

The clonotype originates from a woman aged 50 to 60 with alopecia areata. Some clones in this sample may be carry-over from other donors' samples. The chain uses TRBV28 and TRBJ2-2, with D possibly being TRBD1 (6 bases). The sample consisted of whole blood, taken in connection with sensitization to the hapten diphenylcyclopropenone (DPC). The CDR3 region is CASSLGGSWTAGELFF. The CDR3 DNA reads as TGTGCCAGCAGTTTAGGGGGCAGCTGGACGGCCGGGGAGCTGTTTTTT.